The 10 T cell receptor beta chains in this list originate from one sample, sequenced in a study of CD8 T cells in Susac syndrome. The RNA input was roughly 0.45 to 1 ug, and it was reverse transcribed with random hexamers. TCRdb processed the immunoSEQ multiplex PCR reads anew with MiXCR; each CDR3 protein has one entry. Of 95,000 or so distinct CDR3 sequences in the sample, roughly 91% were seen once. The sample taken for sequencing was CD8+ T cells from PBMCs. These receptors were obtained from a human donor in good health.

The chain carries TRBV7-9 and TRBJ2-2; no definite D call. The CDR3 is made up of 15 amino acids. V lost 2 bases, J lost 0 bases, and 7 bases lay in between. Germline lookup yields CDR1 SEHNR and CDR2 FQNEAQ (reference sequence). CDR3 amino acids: CASSLFGANTGELFF. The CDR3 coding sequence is TGTGCCAGCAGCTTATTTGGGGCGAACACCGGGGAGCTGTTTTTT.

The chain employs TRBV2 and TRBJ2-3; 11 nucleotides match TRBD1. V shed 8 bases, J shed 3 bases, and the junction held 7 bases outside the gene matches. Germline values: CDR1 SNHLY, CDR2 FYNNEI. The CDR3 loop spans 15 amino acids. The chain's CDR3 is CASLPGQGATDTQYF. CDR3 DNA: TGTGCCAGCCTCCCTGGACAGGGGGCAACAGATACGCAGTATTTT. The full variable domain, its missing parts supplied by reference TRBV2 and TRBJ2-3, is EPEVTQTPSHQVTQMGQEVILRCVPISNHLYFYWYRQILGQKVEFLVSFYNNEISEKSEIFDDQFSVERPDGSNFTLKIRSTKLEDSAMYFCASLPGQGATDTQYFGPGTRLTVL.

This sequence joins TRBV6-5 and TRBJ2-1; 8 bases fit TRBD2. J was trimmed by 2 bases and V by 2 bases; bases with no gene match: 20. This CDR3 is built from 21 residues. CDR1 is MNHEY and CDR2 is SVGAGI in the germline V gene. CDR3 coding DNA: TGTGCCAGCAGTTACCCAGTCGTACCGCGGGGGGCCCTGGAGCCCTACAATGAGCAGTTCTTC. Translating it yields CASSYPVVPRGALEPYNEQFF.

DNA for the CDR3: TGTGCCAGCAGCCGGGACAGGGGTAGCTATGGCTACACCTTC. Amino acids: CASSRDRGSYGYTF. The rearrangement joins TRBV12-3 or TRBV12-4 to TRBJ1-2; 10 bases are shared with TRBD1. This CDR3 has 14 amino acids. V lost 6 bases and J lost 4; bases outside the gene matches: 5.

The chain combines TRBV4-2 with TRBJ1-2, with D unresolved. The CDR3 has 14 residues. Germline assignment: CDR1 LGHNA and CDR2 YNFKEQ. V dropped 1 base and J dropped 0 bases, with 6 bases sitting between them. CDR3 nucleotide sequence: TGTGCCAGCAGCCAAGCTGAAACTAACTATGGCTACACCTTC. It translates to CASSQAETNYGYTF.

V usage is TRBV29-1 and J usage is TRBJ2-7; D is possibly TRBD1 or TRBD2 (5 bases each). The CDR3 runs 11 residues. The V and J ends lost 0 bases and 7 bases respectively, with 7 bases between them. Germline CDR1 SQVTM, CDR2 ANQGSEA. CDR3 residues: CSVEEGTEQYF. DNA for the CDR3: TGCAGCGTTGAAGAGGGGACGGAGCAGTACTTC.

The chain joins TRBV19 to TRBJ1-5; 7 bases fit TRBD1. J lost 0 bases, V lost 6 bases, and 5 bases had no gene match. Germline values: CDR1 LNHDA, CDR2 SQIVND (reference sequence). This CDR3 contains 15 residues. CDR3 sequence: CASSATGYSNQPQHF. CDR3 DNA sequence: TGTGCCAGTAGCGCGACAGGGTATAGCAATCAGCCCCAGCATTTT. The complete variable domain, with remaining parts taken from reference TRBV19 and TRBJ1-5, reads DGGITQSPKYLFRKEGQNVTLSCEQNLNHDAMYWYRQDPGQGLRLIYYSQIVNDFQKGDIAEGYSVSREKKESFPLTVTSAQKNPTAFYLCASSATGYSNQPQHFGDGTRLSIL.

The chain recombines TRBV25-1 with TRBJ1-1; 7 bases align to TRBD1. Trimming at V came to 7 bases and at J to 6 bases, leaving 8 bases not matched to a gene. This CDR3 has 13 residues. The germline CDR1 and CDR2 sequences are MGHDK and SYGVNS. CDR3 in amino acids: CASIPHRGAEAFF. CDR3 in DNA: TGTGCCAGCATCCCCCACAGGGGAGCTGAAGCTTTCTTT.

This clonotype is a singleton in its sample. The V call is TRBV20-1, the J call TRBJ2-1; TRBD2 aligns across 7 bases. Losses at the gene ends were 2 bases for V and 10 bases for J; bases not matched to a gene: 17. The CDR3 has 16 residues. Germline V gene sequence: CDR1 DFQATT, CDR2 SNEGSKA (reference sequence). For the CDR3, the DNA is TGCAGTGCTAGATTATTAGGTGCGGGGGTTCCCCTCGAGCAGTTCTTC. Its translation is CSARLLGAGVPLEQFF.

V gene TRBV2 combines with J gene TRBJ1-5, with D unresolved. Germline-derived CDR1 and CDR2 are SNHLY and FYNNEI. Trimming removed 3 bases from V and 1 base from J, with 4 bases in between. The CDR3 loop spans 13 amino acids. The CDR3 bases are TGTGCCAGCAGTGAGTACAGCAATCAGCCCCAGCATTTT. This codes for CASSEYSNQPQHF.